This T cell receptor (beta chain) was obtained from a study of CD8 T cells in ankylosing spondylitis. V was trimmed by 1 base and J by 4 bases, leaving 14 bases between them. CDR3 length: 16 amino acids. With respect to this clonotype: Its antigen is unidentified.

Notes on the study in general: About 8 highly homologous variants made up a TCR beta motif, and this motif appeared characteristic of ankylosing spondylitis blood.

In TCRdb, the 5' RACE reads were re-called with MiXCR into one record per CDR3 protein. Among around 770,000 distinct CDR3 sequences listed, 15% to 20% were seen once. Sequencing was done on a sample of blood, either unsorted or a sorted T cell fraction (not recorded which). The V and J genes are TRBV12-3 or TRBV12-4 and TRBJ2-1; D uncertain. The clonotype originates from a male donor with ankylosing spondylitis. The DNA for the CDR3 is TGTGCCAGCAGTTTAGGTGCGTCCCGCCGGTACAATGAGCAGTTCTTC. Translated, it gives CASSLGASRRYNEQFF.